These T cell receptor beta chains were read from a single sample in a study of cytomegalovirus exposure and HLA in healthy donors. Sequencing used immunoSEQ multiplex PCR; TCRdb keeps in-frame clones, though not all of them. Counted here are fewer than 350,000 clones, roughly 90% occurring once; the ten biggest clones make up approximately 0.94%. Sequenced: PBMCs. The receptors were gathered from a woman between 18 and 29 years old in good health and CMV-seronegative. The CDR3 runs from the conserved cysteine through the conserved F or W. Fields, in order: CDR3 protein, CDR3 DNA, J gene, D gene, clone size, CDR3 length, V gene. The D gene is left open where the match is weak. Clone size, where shown, is once, few, many, or a class for clones that have expanded.

CDR3: CASGLAGQGDEKLFF
DNA: TGTGCTAGTGGTTTGGCGGGACAGGGGGATGAAAAACTGTTTTTT
J: TRBJ1-4
D: TRBD1
size: -
length: 15
V: TRBV12-5

CDR3: CASSRRTPGEPAPYEQYF
DNA: TGTGCCAGCAGCCGCAGAACCCCCGGGGAACCCGCGCCCTACGAGCAGTACTTC
J: TRBJ2-7
D: -
size: -
length: 18
V: TRBV7-9

CDR3: CASSLGVPGVGQFF
DNA: TGTGCCAGCAGTCTTGGGGTGCCCGGGGTCGGGCAGTTCTTC
J: TRBJ2-1
D: -
size: -
length: 14
V: TRBV27

CDR3: CASSLGQRRAYEQYF
DNA: TGTGCCAGCAGCTTAGGGCAGCGTCGAGCCTACGAGCAGTACTTC
J: TRBJ2-7
D: -
size: -
length: 15
V: TRBV11-2

CDR3: CASSLPGSSYNEQFF
DNA: TGTGCCAGCAGTTTACCGGGTTCCTCCTACAATGAGCAGTTCTTC
J: TRBJ2-1
D: -
size: -
length: 15
V: TRBV27

CDR3: CASSIRGTDEQYF
DNA: TGTGCCAGTAGTATCCGGGGAACCGACGAGCAGTACTTC
J: TRBJ2-7
D: -
size: -
length: 13
V: TRBV19

CDR3: CASSYTGTSGRPHNEQFF
DNA: TGCGCCAGCAGCTACACAGGGACTAGCGGGAGACCCCACAATGAGCAGTTCTTC
J: TRBJ2-1
D: TRBD2
size: -
length: 18
V: TRBV5-1

CDR3: CASSPPGGLQETQYF
DNA: TGTGCCAGCAGTCCCCCCGGGGGGCTCCAAGAGACCCAGTACTTC
J: TRBJ2-5
D: -
size: -
length: 15
V: TRBV27

CDR3: CASTPRTVSNQPQHF
DNA: TGTGCCAGCACCCCTCGGACAGTTAGCAATCAGCCCCAGCATTTT
J: TRBJ1-5
D: -
size: -
length: 15
V: TRBV6-6

CDR3: CASSSGGLADYEQFF
DNA: TGTGCCAGCAGCTCCGGGGGCCTAGCGGACTATGAGCAGTTCTTC
J: TRBJ2-1
D: -
size: -
length: 15
V: TRBV7-3

CDR3: CASSLGRFEQRRSGNTIYF
DNA: TGTGCCAGCAGCCTAGGGAGGTTCGAACAGCGCCGCTCTGGAAACACCATATATTTT
J: TRBJ1-3
D: -
size: -
length: 19
V: TRBV11-1

CDR3: CASSLAYNEQFF
DNA: TGTGCCAGCAGCTTAGCGTACAATGAGCAGTTCTTC
J: TRBJ2-1
D: -
size: -
length: 12
V: TRBV11-3

CDR3: CATSRGGLAANTGELFF
DNA: TGTGCCACCAGCAGAGGGGGACTAGCGGCCAACACCGGGGAGCTGTTTTTT
J: TRBJ2-2
D: TRBD2
size: -
length: 17
V: TRBV15

CDR3: CASSLERQGRDTQYF
DNA: TGTGCCAGCAGCTTAGAGAGACAGGGGAGGGATACGCAGTATTTT
J: TRBJ2-3
D: TRBD1
size: -
length: 15
V: TRBV7-9

CDR3: CASSVAGRGSSTDTQYF
DNA: TGTGCCAGCAGCGTAGCCGGAAGGGGCTCTAGCACAGATACGCAGTATTTT
J: TRBJ2-3
D: -
size: -
length: 17
V: TRBV9

CDR3: CASSLLAGRYNEQFF
DNA: TGCGCCAGCAGCTTGTTAGCGGGCCGCTACAATGAGCAGTTCTTC
J: TRBJ2-1
D: TRBD2
size: -
length: 15
V: TRBV5-1

CDR3: CASRTNRGGGLTGELFF
DNA: TGTGCCAGCAGGACGAACCGGGGGGGAGGTTTGACCGGGGAGCTGTTTTTT
J: TRBJ2-2
D: TRBD2
size: -
length: 17
V: TRBV27

CDR3: CASSYSGSRTDTQYF
DNA: TGTGCCAGCAGTTACTCGGGCAGCCGAACAGATACGCAGTATTTT
J: TRBJ2-3
D: -
size: -
length: 15
V: TRBV6-5

CDR3: CASSYTGGVGGYTF
DNA: TGTGCCAGCAGCTATACAGGGGGCGTAGGTGGCTACACCTTC
J: TRBJ1-2
D: TRBD1
size: -
length: 14
V: TRBV11-2

CDR3: CASSLGTTGVDGYTF
DNA: TGCGCCAGCAGCTTGGGGACGACAGGGGTAGACGGCTACACCTTC
J: TRBJ1-2
D: TRBD1
size: -
length: 15
V: TRBV5-1

CDR3: CASSGTSGIGETQYF
DNA: TGTGCCAGCAGTGGGACTAGCGGGATCGGGGAGACCCAGTACTTC
J: TRBJ2-5
D: TRBD2
size: once
length: 15
V: TRBV6-1

CDR3: CATSRDRFSYEQYF
DNA: TGTGCCACCAGCAGAGACAGGTTCTCCTACGAGCAGTACTTC
J: TRBJ2-7
D: -
size: -
length: 14
V: TRBV15

CDR3: CASTSLWARDEAFF
DNA: TGTGCCAGCACTTCCCTATGGGCCCGGGATGAAGCTTTCTTT
J: TRBJ1-1
D: -
size: -
length: 14
V: TRBV2

CDR3: CASSLGGSEHGYTF
DNA: TGTGCCAGCAGCTTAGGGGGCTCGGAGCATGGCTACACCTTC
J: TRBJ1-2
D: TRBD1
size: many
length: 14
V: TRBV5-5

CDR3: CASSPRLAGDEQYF
DNA: TGTGCCAGCAGCCCCCGACTAGCGGGAGACGAGCAGTACTTC
J: TRBJ2-7
D: TRBD2
size: -
length: 14
V: TRBV9

CDR3: CASSVSGQLAKNIQYF
DNA: TGTGCCAGCAGCGTCTCGGGACAACTAGCCAAAAACATTCAGTACTTC
J: TRBJ2-4
D: -
size: -
length: 16
V: TRBV9

CDR3: CASSYSGRASDTQYF
DNA: TGCGCCAGCAGTTATAGCGGGAGGGCCTCAGATACGCAGTATTTT
J: TRBJ2-3
D: TRBD2
size: once
length: 15
V: TRBV4-1

CDR3: CASSLSSYNEQFF
DNA: TGTGCCAGCAGTCTGAGCTCCTACAATGAGCAGTTCTTC
J: TRBJ2-1
D: -
size: -
length: 13
V: TRBV27

CDR3: CASSLKPLAGVDEQYF
DNA: TGTGCCAGCAGCCTAAAACCGTTAGCGGGGGTTGACGAGCAGTACTTC
J: TRBJ2-7
D: TRBD2
size: -
length: 16
V: TRBV5-4

CDR3: CASSQGWAGAKNIQYF
DNA: TGTGCCAGCAGCCAAGGTTGGGCGGGGGCCAAAAACATTCAGTACTTC
J: TRBJ2-4
D: -
size: few
length: 16
V: TRBV14

CDR3: CASSQDWGVEKLFF
DNA: TGCGCCAGCAGCCAAGATTGGGGGGTTGAAAAACTGTTTTTT
J: TRBJ1-4
D: -
size: -
length: 14
V: TRBV4-1

CDR3: CASSPRREGYTF
DNA: TGTGCCAGCAGCCCGAGAAGAGAGGGCTACACCTTC
J: TRBJ1-2
D: -
size: -
length: 12
V: TRBV11-2

CDR3: CATSSHPGYEQYF
DNA: TGTGCCACCAGCTCCCACCCGGGCTACGAGCAGTACTTC
J: TRBJ2-7
D: -
size: -
length: 13
V: TRBV15

CDR3: CASSERGGGVYEQYF
DNA: TGTGCCAGCAGTGAGAGGGGAGGGGGGGTCTACGAGCAGTACTTC
J: TRBJ2-7
D: -
size: -
length: 15
V: TRBV25-1

CDR3: CASSQVPKDEQYF
DNA: TGTGCCAGCAGTCAGGTGCCCAAAGACGAGCAGTACTTC
J: TRBJ2-7
D: -
size: few
length: 13
V: TRBV27

CDR3: CASSDTVRHPHNEQFF
DNA: TGTGCCAGCTCCGACACCGTTCGGCACCCCCACAATGAGCAGTTCTTC
J: TRBJ2-1
D: -
size: -
length: 16
V: TRBV18

CDR3: CASSLNPTLNTEAFF
DNA: TGCGCCAGCAGCTTGAACCCTACCCTGAACACTGAAGCTTTCTTT
J: TRBJ1-1
D: -
size: once
length: 15
V: TRBV5-1

CDR3: CASSLAEVRDRVGSREHTDTQYF
DNA: TGCGCCAGCAGCTTGGCGGAGGTCCGGGACAGAGTTGGTTCGAGGGAGCACACAGATACGCAGTATTTT
J: TRBJ2-3
D: TRBD1
size: -
length: 23
V: TRBV5-1

CDR3: CASSIDSPSYEQYF
DNA: TGTGCCAGCAGTATCGACAGCCCTTCCTACGAGCAGTACTTC
J: TRBJ2-7
D: -
size: -
length: 14
V: TRBV6-1

CDR3: CAISGTGMDYGYTF
DNA: TGTGCCATCAGTGGGACAGGAATGGACTATGGCTACACCTTC
J: TRBJ1-2
D: TRBD1
size: -
length: 14
V: TRBV10-3

CDR3: CASSPTTGANYEQYF
DNA: TGTGCCAGCAGCCCTACCACAGGGGCCAACTACGAGCAGTACTTC
J: TRBJ2-7
D: TRBD1
size: -
length: 15
V: TRBV7-9

CDR3: CASSLHRGYEQYF
DNA: TGTGCCAGCAGTTTGCACAGGGGCTACGAGCAGTACTTC
J: TRBJ2-7
D: TRBD1
size: -
length: 13
V: TRBV27

CDR3: CASSLGQVSLAGGNEQFF
DNA: TGTGCCAGCAGTTTAGGACAGGTTTCATTAGCGGGAGGGAATGAGCAGTTCTTC
J: TRBJ2-1
D: TRBD2
size: -
length: 18
V: TRBV27

CDR3: CAWKGTGSNTEAFF
DNA: TGTGCCTGGAAGGGGACAGGGAGTAACACTGAAGCTTTCTTT
J: TRBJ1-1
D: TRBD1
size: -
length: 14
V: TRBV30

CDR3: CASSTDSYQPQHF
DNA: TGTGCCAGCAGCACGGACAGCTATCAGCCCCAGCATTTT
J: TRBJ1-5
D: -
size: -
length: 13
V: TRBV6-6

CDR3: CASRGPGQASEQYF
DNA: TGTGCCAGCAGGGGCCCGGGACAGGCTTCCGAGCAGTACTTC
J: TRBJ2-7
D: TRBD1
size: -
length: 14
V: TRBV28

CDR3: CASSQGGGGPSGNTIYF
DNA: TGCGCCAGCAGCCAAGGGGGAGGGGGTCCCTCTGGAAACACCATATATTTT
J: TRBJ1-3
D: -
size: -
length: 17
V: TRBV4-3

CDR3: CASSGVPLSGNTIYF
DNA: TGTGCCAGCAGTGGAGTCCCGCTCTCTGGAAACACCATATATTTT
J: TRBJ1-3
D: -
size: -
length: 15
V: TRBV2

CDR3: CASSQGQGLDEQYF
DNA: TGTGCCAGCAGCCAAGGCCAGGGTTTGGACGAGCAGTACTTC
J: TRBJ2-7
D: -
size: -
length: 14
V: TRBV4-2

CDR3: CASSEGYRANTGELFF
DNA: TGTGCCAGCAGTGAAGGGTACAGGGCGAACACCGGGGAGCTGTTTTTT
J: TRBJ2-2
D: -
size: -
length: 16
V: TRBV2

CDR3: CASSPRDRGLAFF
DNA: TGTGCCAGCTCACCACGGGACAGGGGGTTAGCTTTCTTT
J: TRBJ1-1
D: TRBD1
size: -
length: 13
V: TRBV18

CDR3: CASSGVAVWETQYF
DNA: TGTGCCAGCAGTGGAGTAGCTGTTTGGGAGACCCAGTACTTC
J: TRBJ2-5
D: -
size: -
length: 14
V: TRBV6-1

CDR3: CASSDYRGTEAFF
DNA: TGTGCCAGCAGTGACTACAGGGGCACTGAAGCTTTCTTT
J: TRBJ1-1
D: TRBD1
size: -
length: 13
V: TRBV28

CDR3: CASSPRQGETQYF
DNA: TGTGCCAGCAGCCCGAGACAGGGGGAGACCCAGTACTTC
J: TRBJ2-5
D: TRBD1
size: -
length: 13
V: TRBV7-2

CDR3: CASSEWGATEAFF
DNA: TGTGCCAGCAGTGAATGGGGCGCCACTGAAGCTTTCTTT
J: TRBJ1-1
D: -
size: -
length: 13
V: TRBV25-1

CDR3: CAISPGHQGSPLHF
DNA: TGTGCCATCAGTCCGGGTCACCAAGGTTCACCCCTCCACTTT
J: TRBJ1-6
D: -
size: few
length: 14
V: TRBV10-3

CDR3: CASRTRVRVEHGYGASGDNYEQYF
DNA: TGTGCAAGTCGCACAAGGGTTAGAGTTGAGCATGGGTACGGAGCGAGCGGGGATAACTACGAGCAGTACTTC
J: TRBJ2-7
D: -
size: -
length: 24
V: TRBV12-2

CDR3: CASSYGQGNTEAFF
DNA: TGCGCCAGCAGCTACGGACAGGGGAACACTGAAGCTTTCTTT
J: TRBJ1-1
D: TRBD1
size: -
length: 14
V: TRBV5-1

CDR3: CASSLLAGTYEQYF
DNA: TGTGCCAGCAGCCTCCTAGCGGGAACCTACGAGCAGTACTTC
J: TRBJ2-7
D: TRBD2
size: -
length: 14
V: TRBV28